A selection of T cell receptor beta chains follows, all from one sample in a study of cytomegalovirus exposure and HLA in healthy donors. Generated by immunoSEQ multiplex PCR, the TCRdb table keeps only in-frame clones and is missing some. The table has more than 90,000 clones, roughly three quarters seen once. The sample taken for sequencing was PBMCs. The receptors originated from a man aged 40-49 years in good health and CMV-seronegative. CDR3s include the opening cysteine and the closing phenylalanine or tryptophan. The D gene is left open where the match is weak. Only part of the rows carry a size: once, few, many, or a class if the clone is expanded.

TRBV5-5	TRBJ1-5	-	once	TGTGCCAGCAGCACCGGGAATCAGCCCCAGCATTTT	CASSTGNQPQHF
TRBV7-8	TRBJ1-6	TRBD1	-	TGTGCCAGCAGCCCCGTTGGGACAGATAATTCACCCCTCCACTTT	CASSPVGTDNSPLHF
TRBV4-3	TRBJ1-2	-	-	TGCGCCAGCAGTCCAAGAGGCCTCGGGGAAGTTGATGGCTACACCTTC	CASSPRGLGEVDGYTF
TRBV6-1	TRBJ2-7	TRBD2	-	TGTGCCAGCAGTGAAGGACTAGCGACGGCTGGGCAGTACTTC	CASSEGLATAGQYF
TRBV2	TRBJ2-3	TRBD1	few	TGTGCCAGCAGCGGACAGGGGACAGATACGCAGTATTTT	CASSGQGTDTQYF
TRBV19	TRBJ2-1	TRBD2	-	TGTGCCAGTAGTAAGCGGGAGGGTTCCTACAATGAGCAGTTCTTC	CASSKREGSYNEQFF
TRBV5-4	TRBJ2-2	-	-	TGTGCCAGCAGCCCGGACAGCCTCAGGACCGGGGAGCTGTTTTTT	CASSPDSLRTGELFF
TRBV9	TRBJ2-1	-	-	TGTGCCAGCAGCGGCCGGGGGATCACCTACAATGAGCAGTTCTTC	CASSGRGITYNEQFF
TRBV29-1	TRBJ1-2	-	-	TGCAGCGCGGGCAGGGGACCGCTCTATGGCTACACCTTC	CSAGRGPLYGYTF
TRBV5-4	TRBJ2-7	TRBD1	-	TGTGCCAGCAGCTTGTCACAGGGGGGCAACGAGCAGTACTTC	CASSLSQGGNEQYF
TRBV7-7	TRBJ2-3	TRBD1	-	TGTGCCAGCAGCCCTAGTGGACAGGGGGTGGCAGATACGCAGTATTTT	CASSPSGQGVADTQYF
TRBV15	TRBJ2-1	TRBD2	-	TGTGCCACCAGCAGAGAGACTAGCGGGTTCTCCTACAATGAGCAGTTCTTC	CATSRETSGFSYNEQFF
TRBV19	TRBJ1-1	-	few	TGTGCCAGTAGTCGGGAGGTTCGGGATGAAGCTTTCTTT	CASSREVRDEAFF
TRBV4-3	TRBJ2-7	-	-	TGCGCCAGCAGCCAAGCTCCAGGGATCTACGAGCAGTACTTC	CASSQAPGIYEQYF
TRBV7-6	TRBJ2-3	TRBD2	-	TGTGCCAGCAGCTCCCGGACTAGCGGGAGTGGGTCAGATACGCAGTATTTT	CASSSRTSGSGSDTQYF
TRBV7-2	TRBJ1-1	TRBD1	-	TGTGCCAGCAGCTGGACAGGGGAACGTGGGAACACTGAAGCTTTCTTT	CASSWTGERGNTEAFF
TRBV18	TRBJ2-5	TRBD1	-	TGTGCCAGCTCCCGGGGACAGGGTCGAGTAGAAGAGACCCAGTACTTC	CASSRGQGRVEETQYF
TRBV7-2	TRBJ2-7	-	-	TGTGCCAGCAGCTTAGCGCTACAGGGCTACGAGCAGTACTTC	CASSLALQGYEQYF
TRBV19	TRBJ2-5	TRBD1	-	TGTGCCAGTAGTAAGGACAGGGAAGAGACCCAGTACTTC	CASSKDREETQYF
TRBV7-9	TRBJ2-5	-	-	TGTTCCAGCAGCCGTTGGGTAACCCGGGGGTCCCAAGAGACCCAGTACTTC	CSSSRWVTRGSQETQYF
TRBV9	TRBJ1-5	-	-	TGTGCCAGCAGCGAACTGGGGGGGAATCAGCCCCAGCATTTT	CASSELGGNQPQHF
TRBV6-1	TRBJ1-6	-	-	TGTGCCAGCAGTGAAGGGACAGTACGAAATTCACCCCTCCACTTT	CASSEGTVRNSPLHF